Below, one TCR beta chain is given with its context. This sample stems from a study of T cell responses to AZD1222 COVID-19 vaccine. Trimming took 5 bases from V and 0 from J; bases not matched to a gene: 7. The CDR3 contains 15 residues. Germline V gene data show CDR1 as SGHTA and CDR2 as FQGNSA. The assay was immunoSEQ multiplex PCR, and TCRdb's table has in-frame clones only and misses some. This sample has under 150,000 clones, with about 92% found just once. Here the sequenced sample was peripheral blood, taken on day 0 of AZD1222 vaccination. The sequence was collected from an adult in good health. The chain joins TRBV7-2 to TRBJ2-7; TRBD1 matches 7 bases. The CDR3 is CASSQNRGHSYEQYF. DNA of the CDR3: TGTGCCAGCAGCCAAAACAGGGGCCACTCCTACGAGCAGTACTTC.